This note documents a single T cell receptor (beta chain) sequence. Its target is not known. Relative to the germline gene, one junction end is altered; a read error may explain this. Per-sample PBMC isolation yielded at least 6 million cells. This sample is drawn from a study of blood T cells in healthy people across ages. Notes on the study in general: Strongly correlated with naive T cell percentage was TCR beta diversity. As age increased, TCR beta diversity per million T cells fell in a roughly linear fashion. There was no known CMV status for donors, so expanded clonotype changes were possibly confounded.

A J-beta primer mix and a sample-barcoded 5' primer were used in a second PCR of about 7 to 12 cycles. Each CDR3 protein gets one entry after TCRdb re-called the 5' RACE reads with MiXCR. The table records about 700,000 distinct CDR3 sequences, about 30% of them present only once. The clonotype comes from a woman at least 80 years old in good health. The sequenced sample consisted of blood.

This CDR3 reads CASSLMGGVGGYTF. The CDR3 DNA follows: TGCGCCAGCAGTTTAATGGGTGGGGTTGGGGGCTACACCTTC. The chain is built from TRBV27 and TRBJ1-2, with D hard to call. The CDR3 runs to 14 residues. Germline V CDR1 and CDR2: MNHEY, SMNVEV (reference sequence).